Sequencing of this T cell receptor (beta chain) was carried out in a study of response to subunit inactivated influenza vaccine. Overall study results and limits: There was a suggestion from the authors that each seasonal influenza vaccination recruits few new T cells.

The CDR3 length is 13 residues. With 4 bases removed from V and 5 bases from J, the gap between germline ends came to 11 bases. Germline assignment: CDR1 MNHEY and CDR2 SVGEGT. This clonotype was observed a single time. Its antigen is undetermined. TCRdb reanalysed the RT-PCR reads using MiXCR and keeps one entry per CDR3 protein. The data contain 150,000 to 200,000 distinct CDR3 sequences, approximately 10% of them seen just once; the ten biggest clones take up roughly an eighth. This sequence originates from a man aged 45-65 years who received an inactivated influenza vaccine. The chain is built from TRBV6-2 or TRBV6-3 and TRBJ2-5; D is perhaps TRBD1 (7 bases). Source: non-naive T cells sorted from PBMCs, taken roughly 48 days after vaccination. The CDR3 nucleotides are TGTGCCAGCAGTTCCAGGGGGGTGGAGACCCAGTACTTC. Protein product: CASSSRGVETQYF.